This T cell receptor beta chain appears in the sequencing data of a study of T cells after yellow fever vaccination. V shed 7 bases, J shed 2 bases, and the junction held 4 bases outside the gene matches. CDR3 length: 14 amino acids. It was through 5'RACE template switching that TCR cDNA was made, with a universal primer site and UMIs added. TCRdb fed the 5' RACE reads into MiXCR, producing one record per CDR3 protein. The sample lists some 670,000 distinct CDR3 sequences; 10% to 15% were seen once. In this sample, this clonotype turned up many times. The rearrangement uses TRBV12-3 or TRBV12-4 and TRBJ2-7, with 11 bases fitting TRBD2. This TCR was sampled from a man aged 30 to 45 who received the YFV17D yellow fever vaccine. The sample here was PBMCs, taken on the day of the yellow fever booster vaccination. CDR3 region: CASNLSGRAYEQYF. The DNA of the CDR3 is TGTGCCAGCAACCTTAGCGGGAGGGCCTACGAGCAGTACTTC.